This T cell receptor beta chain emerged from a study of blood T cell repertoires in COVID-19. About the research overall: Some COVID-19 samples were acute and others convalescent; all came from the United States, Italy and Spain.

A single count supports this clone. Germline loops: CDR1 LNHDA, CDR2 SQIVND (reference sequence). The CDR3 is 16 residues long. V was clipped by 5 bases and J by 2 bases; unmatched bases: 6. In the authors' methods: Amplification of reference gene primers was used by the study to estimate nucleated cell counts. Profiling relied on immunoSEQ multiplex PCR, and the TCRdb table lists in-frame clones only, not all of them. V, J and clone size are those of that table, while D and trimming were read from the DNA. The sample has 150,000 to 200,000 clones, 80% to 85% seen once. The clonotype originates from a woman aged 40 to 50 with acute or convalescent COVID-19. The sequencing input was peripheral blood. The chain has TRBV19 and TRBJ2-2, with 9 bases that match TRBD1. The CDR3 spells CASSSRQGDNTGELFF. The CDR3, as DNA: TGTGCCAGTAGTTCGCGACAGGGGGATAACACCGGGGAGCTGTTTTTT.